This T cell receptor beta chain was retrieved from a study of blood T cells in healthy people across ages. Study-level background: Capture via template switching afforded approximately one barcoded beta molecule per two T cells. Overall study findings and caveats: In long-lived donors, naive CD4+ cell counts and diversity exceeded those of aged donors. Older individuals had lower TCR beta diversity per million T cells (the decline was roughly linear).

Next came a second PCR, run for 7 to 11 cycles, which used a sample-barcoded 5' primer along with a J-beta primer mix. One entry per CDR3 protein, called by TCRdb with MiXCR from the 5' RACE reads. The sample yields hundreds of thousands of distinct CDR3 sequences, about 30% seen once. This CDR3 comprises 15 residues. Total RNA amounts of at least 5.5 micrograms were extracted per sample. In regard to this clonotype: Antigen: not known. A junction boundary mismatches the germline segment, possibly from a read error.

The source material was blood. This receptor was identified in a woman older than 75 in good health. The chain recombines TRBV12-3 or TRBV12-4 with TRBJ2-2, with 9 bases matching TRBD2. The CDR3 reads CASSSGAGGTEELFF. The DNA of the CDR3 is TGTGCCAGCAGTTCCGGAGCGGGGGGCACCGAGGAGCTGTTTTTT.